A single sample is the source of the 10 T cell receptor beta chains below, sequenced in a study of cytomegalovirus exposure and HLA in healthy donors. 13 Jbeta primers and 60 Vbeta primers were used for the PCR. Produced via immunoSEQ multiplex PCR; TCRdb's table is partial and in-frame only. The sample lists under 250,000 clones; about 80% were seen once. The sequenced material came from PBMCs. The receptors were sampled from a woman aged 60-70 years in good health and CMV-seropositive.

The chain is built from TRBV12-5 and TRBJ1-2, with TRBD1 matching 10 bases. V lost 10 bases and J lost 8; bases outside the gene matches: 16. There are 15 residues in the CDR3. Germline V gene sequence: CDR1 LGHNT, CDR2 FRNRAP. CDR3 sequence: CATTRGTGVPYGYTF. The CDR3, as DNA: TGTGCTACGACCCGGGGGACAGGGGTACCCTACGGCTACACCTTC.

The chain links TRBV19 to TRBJ1-2; D is unresolved. V was clipped by 3 bases and J by 0 bases, with 8 bases between them. The length of the CDR3 is 14 residues. Per the germline V gene, CDR1 is LNHDA and CDR2 is SQIVND (reference sequence). The CDR3 DNA follows: TGTGCCAGTAGTATGAGGGCATCTAACTATGGCTACACCTTC. Translation: CASSMRASNYGYTF.

The chain uses TRBV30 and TRBJ2-7; 7 bases fit TRBD2. V lost 3 bases to trimming and J lost 4 bases; unmatched junction nucleotides: 0. The CDR3 covers 11 residues. Germline V gene lookup returns CDR1 GTSNPN and CDR2 SVGIG (reference sequence). For the CDR3, the DNA is TGTGCCTGGAGGGGGGGGTACGAGCAGTACTTC. Translated: CAWRGGYEQYF. The full variable domain, with the rest looked up from reference TRBV30 and TRBJ2-7, is SQTIHQWPATLVQPVGSPLSLECTVEGTSNPNLYWYRQAAGRGLQLLFYSVGIGQISSEVPQNLSASRPQDRQFILSSKKLLLSDSGFYLCAWRGGYEQYFGPGTRLTVT.

V usage is TRBV7-9 and J usage is TRBJ2-4, with TRBD2 identical over 8 bases. Germline CDR1 reads SEHNR; CDR2 reads FQNEAQ (reference sequence). Trimming took 3 bases from V and 1 from J; bases not matched to a gene: 8. The CDR3 covers 17 residues. CDR3 in amino acids: CASSLPIAGPAKNIQYF. CDR3 nucleotides: TGTGCCAGCAGCTTGCCGATAGCGGGACCTGCCAAAAACATTCAGTACTTC. The entire variable domain, with the rest obtained from reference TRBV7-9 and TRBJ2-4, is as follows: DTGVSQNPRHKITKRGQNVTFRCDPISEHNRLYWYRQTLGQGPEFLTYFQNEAQLEKSRLLSDRFSAERPKGSFSTLEIQRTEQGDSAMYLCASSLPIAGPAKNIQYFGAGTRLSVL.

This rearrangement joins TRBV12-5 to TRBJ2-2, with D tentatively TRBD1 (5 bases). The CDR3 sequence is 18 residues long. Germline V lookup: CDR1 LGHNT, CDR2 FRNRAP. The V gene lost 2 bases and the J gene lost 4 bases, with 20 bases spanning the gap. The CDR3 loop reads CASGLTGFLVGSTGELFF. In nucleotides, the CDR3 is TGTGCTAGTGGTTTGACAGGATTCCTAGTAGGATCCACCGGGGAGCTGTTTTTT.

The chain recombines TRBV7-6 with TRBJ1-1; no clear D gene. This CDR3 is built from 14 residues. V was cut by 0 bases and J by 1 base, with 6 bases left in between. Per germline, CDR1 SGHVS and CDR2 FNYEAQ. CDR3 residues: CASSLAGRNTEAFF. The CDR3 coding sequence is TGTGCCAGCAGCTTAGCAGGGAGGAACACTGAAGCTTTCTTT.

The chain has TRBV19 and TRBJ2-7; 7 bases agree with TRBD1. Per germline, CDR1 LNHDA and CDR2 SQIVND (reference sequence). J was trimmed by 3 bases and V by 5 bases; bases with no gene match: 7. The CDR3 totals 14 residues. CDR3 nucleotide sequence: TGTGCCAGTAGTTCCGGGACAGCATACTACGAGCAGTACTTC. Protein sequence: CASSSGTAYYEQYF.

This clone was seen repeatedly, ten times or more. The chain recombines TRBV6-5 with TRBJ2-1, with 8 nucleotides matching TRBD1. Germline V gene data show CDR1 as MNHEY and CDR2 as SVGAGI. This CDR3 has 15 amino acids. V trimming: 0 bases; J trimming: 2 bases; junction bases outside the gene matches: 0. The CDR3 bases are TGTGCCAGCAGTTACTCGACAGGGGCCTACAATGAGCAGTTCTTC. It yields the protein CASSYSTGAYNEQFF.

The J gene is TRBJ2-3, the V gene TRBV9; unclear D gene. CDR1 is SGDLS and CDR2 is YYNGEE in the germline V gene. This CDR3 has 13 amino acids. V was cut by 4 bases and J by 0 bases, with 6 bases left in between. This chain's CDR3 is CASSISSTDTQYF. The DNA of the CDR3 is TGTGCCAGCAGCATTTCTAGCACAGATACGCAGTATTTT.

This chain uses TRBV7-2 with TRBJ2-7; tentatively, D is TRBD1 (5 bases). CDR3 length: 15 residues. CDR1 SGHTA and CDR2 FQGNSA come from the germline V gene. The ends were cut back, 1 base at V and 3 bases at J, with 13 bases in the middle. As DNA, the CDR3 is TGTGCCAGCAGCTTAGGAGGAGCAGGGAACTACGAGCAGTACTTC. Its protein is CASSLGGAGNYEQYF. Full variable domain (remainder filled in from reference TRBV7-2 and TRBJ2-7): GAGVSQSPSNKVTEKGKDVELRCDPISGHTALYWYRQSLGQGLEFLIYFQGNSAPDKSGLPSDRFSAERTGGSVSTLTIQRTQQEDSAVYLCASSLGGAGNYEQYFGPGTRLTVT.